This TCR beta chain was captured by sequencing in a study of T cells in Graves' hyperthyroidism and ophthalmopathy. RNA transcripts yielded amplified TCR beta CDR3 regions. Carried out on the TCR CDR3, a first-round RT-PCR used the HTBI primer set. TCRdb reanalysed the multiplex PCR reads using MiXCR and keeps one entry per CDR3 protein. The data show more than 350,000 distinct CDR3 sequences, more than 12% seen once. Input material: blood. The TCR comes from a woman aged 25 to 39 with Graves' hyperthyroidism.

Here the CDR3 DNA reads TGCAGTGCTAGCTCCGGGACTAGCGGCTTCTCCTACGAGCAGTACTTC. It yields the protein CSASSGTSGFSYEQYF. The chain is built from TRBV20-1 and TRBJ2-7, with TRBD2 matching 11 bases. Germline V lookup: CDR1 DFQATT, CDR2 SNEGSKA (reference sequence). This CDR3 has 16 amino acids. Unmatched junction bases numbered 7, after V lost 3 bases and J lost 0 bases.